This TCR beta chain was captured by sequencing in a study of radiotherapy plus CTLA-4 blockade in lung cancer. The study's findings and limits: Tumor-derived TCR clones expanded in blood after radiotherapy plus ipilimumab.

Trimming stripped 1 base from V and 0 bases from J, with 3 bases between. Germline lookup yields CDR1 SGHTA and CDR2 FQGNSA. This CDR3 is built from 13 residues. TCRdb keeps only in-frame clones here, not all; method: immunoSEQ multiplex PCR. Seen here are over 80,000 clones, around 86% observed once, and the top ten hold 0.82%. As for this clone: The target antigen is unknown. The same CDR3 arises from other DNA sequences in this sample as well.

V gene TRBV7-2 combines with J gene TRBJ2-5, with D unclear. Sequencing was performed on peripheral blood, taken from a patient treated with radiotherapy plus ipilimumab. The sequence derives from a human donor with non-small cell lung cancer who had stable disease on radiotherapy plus ipilimumab. The chain's CDR3 is CASSLGYQETQYF. CDR3 DNA sequence: TGTGCCAGCAGCTTAGGGTACCAAGAGACCCAGTACTTC.